The clone carrying this TCR beta chain was seen more than once but under ten times. Its antigen remains unknown. The CDR3 length is 12 residues. With 8 bases removed from V and 9 bases from J, the gap between germline ends came to 16 bases. This specimen comes from a study of T cells after yellow fever vaccination. Study-level points and caveats: A small share of clonotypes appeared in both CD4 and CD8 compartments. After the booster, 96% of CD4 and about nine tenths of CD8 primary-response clones were re-detected. Weaker, the secondary response had a peak occurring faster, on day 5 versus 15.

TCRdb re-called the 5' RACE reads through MiXCR, storing one row per CDR3 protein. The sample lists 300,000 or so distinct CDR3 sequences, 7.5% to 9% occurring once. The specimen was CD4+ T cells sorted from PBMCs, collected 5 days after the yellow fever booster vaccination. The genes are TRBV12-3 or TRBV12-4 and TRBJ2-5, with TRBD2 as a possible D gene (5 bases). The origin of this receptor is a man between 18 and 35 years old who received the YFV17D yellow fever vaccine. This CDR3 is CASSFPVGAQYF. CDR3 in DNA: TGTGCCAGCTCCTTTCCCGTCGGGGCCCAGTACTTC.